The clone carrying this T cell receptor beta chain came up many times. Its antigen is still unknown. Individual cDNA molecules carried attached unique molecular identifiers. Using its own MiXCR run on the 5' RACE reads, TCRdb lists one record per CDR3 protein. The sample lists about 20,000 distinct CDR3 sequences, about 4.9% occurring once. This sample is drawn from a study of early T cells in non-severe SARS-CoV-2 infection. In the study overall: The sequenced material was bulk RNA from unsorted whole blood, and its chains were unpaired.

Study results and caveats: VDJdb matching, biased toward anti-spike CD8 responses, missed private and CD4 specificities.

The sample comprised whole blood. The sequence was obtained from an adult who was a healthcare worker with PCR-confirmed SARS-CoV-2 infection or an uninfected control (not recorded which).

The CDR3 DNA sequence: TGCAGTGCTAGACCTACAGACAGGGGCTATGGCTACACCTTC. This gives the protein CSARPTDRGYGYTF. The chain couples TRBV20-1 to TRBJ1-2; 8 nucleotides align to TRBD1. The junction had 6 bases not matched to a gene; V was cut back by 2 bases and J by 4 bases. The CDR3 loop spans 14 amino acids. Germline V gene data show CDR1 as DFQATT and CDR2 as SNEGSKA (reference sequence).